This TCR beta chain was found in a study of blood T cells in healthy people across ages. A second roughly 6 to 11 cycle PCR used barcoded and J-beta primers. One entry per CDR3 protein results from TCRdb running MiXCR on the 5' RACE reads. In the table there are fewer than 1,000,000 distinct CDR3 sequences, about 46% of which are singletons. Study findings and constraints: TCR beta diversity, measured per million T cells, fell in a roughly linear way with age.

This clonotype has a handful of counts. Its target is unknown. There were healthy Caucasian individuals from Russia, aged about 6 to 90, serving as donors. Every sample had a minimum of 6.5 million PBMCs isolated. Germline V gene sequence: CDR1 SGHRS, CDR2 YFSETQ. With 0 bases removed from V and 9 bases from J, the gap between germline ends came to 16 bases. CDR3 size: 14 residues. This TCR was recovered from a man aged 80 or over in good health. This sequence joins TRBV5-1 and TRBJ2-7, with unresolved D. The material sequenced was blood. CDR3 protein: CASSLVVSASAQYF. As DNA, the CDR3 is TGCGCCAGCAGCTTGGTTGTTTCTGCTTCCGCGCAGTACTTC.